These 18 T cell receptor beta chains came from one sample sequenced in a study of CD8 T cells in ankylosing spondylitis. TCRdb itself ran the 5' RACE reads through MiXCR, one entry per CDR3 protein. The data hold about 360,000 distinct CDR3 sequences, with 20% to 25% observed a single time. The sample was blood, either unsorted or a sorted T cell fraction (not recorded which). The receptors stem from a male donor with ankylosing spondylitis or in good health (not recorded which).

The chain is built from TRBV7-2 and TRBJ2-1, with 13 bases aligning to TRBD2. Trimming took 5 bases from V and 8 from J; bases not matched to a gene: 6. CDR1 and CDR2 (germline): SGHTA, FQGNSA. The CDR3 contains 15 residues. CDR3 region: CASSILAGGPDEQFF. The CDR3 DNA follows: TGTGCCAGCAGCATACTAGCGGGGGGGCCCGATGAGCAGTTCTTC.

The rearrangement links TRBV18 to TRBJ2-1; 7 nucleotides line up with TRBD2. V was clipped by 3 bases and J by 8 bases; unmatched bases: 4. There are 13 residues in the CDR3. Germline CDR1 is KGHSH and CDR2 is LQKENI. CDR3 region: CASSPWGGDEQFF. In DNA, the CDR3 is TGTGCCAGCTCACCGTGGGGGGGGGATGAGCAGTTCTTC.

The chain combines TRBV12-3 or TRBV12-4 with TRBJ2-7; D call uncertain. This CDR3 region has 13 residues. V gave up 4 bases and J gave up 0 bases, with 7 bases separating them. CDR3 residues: CASSSPHSYEQYF. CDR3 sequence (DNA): TGTGCCAGCAGTTCCCCACACTCCTACGAGCAGTACTTC.

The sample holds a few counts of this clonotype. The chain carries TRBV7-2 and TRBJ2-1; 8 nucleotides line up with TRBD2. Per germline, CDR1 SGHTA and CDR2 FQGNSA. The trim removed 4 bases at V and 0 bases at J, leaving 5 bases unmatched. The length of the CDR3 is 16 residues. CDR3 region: CASSSLRGGSYNEQFF. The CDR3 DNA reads TGTGCCAGCAGCTCCCTTCGGGGGGGCTCCTACAATGAGCAGTTCTTC.

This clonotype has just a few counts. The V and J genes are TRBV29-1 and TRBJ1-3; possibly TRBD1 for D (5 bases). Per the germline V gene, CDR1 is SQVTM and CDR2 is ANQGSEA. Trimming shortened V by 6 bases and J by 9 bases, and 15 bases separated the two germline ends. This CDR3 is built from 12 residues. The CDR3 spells CSVRDWASTIYF. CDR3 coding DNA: TGCAGCGTCCGGGACTGGGCAAGCACCATATATTTT.

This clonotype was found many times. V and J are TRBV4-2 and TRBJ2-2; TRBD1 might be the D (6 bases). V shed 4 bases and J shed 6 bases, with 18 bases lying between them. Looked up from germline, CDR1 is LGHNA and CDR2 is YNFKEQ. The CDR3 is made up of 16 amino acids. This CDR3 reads CASSPAPDRQSGELFF. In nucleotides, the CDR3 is TGTGCCAGCAGCCCCGCGCCGGACAGACAATCCGGGGAGCTGTTTTTT.

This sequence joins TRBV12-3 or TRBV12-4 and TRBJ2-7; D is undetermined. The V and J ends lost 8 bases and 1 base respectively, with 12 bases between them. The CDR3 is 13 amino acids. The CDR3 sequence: CASRPPASYEQYF. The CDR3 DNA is TGTGCCAGCCGCCCGCCGGCATCCTACGAGCAGTACTTC.

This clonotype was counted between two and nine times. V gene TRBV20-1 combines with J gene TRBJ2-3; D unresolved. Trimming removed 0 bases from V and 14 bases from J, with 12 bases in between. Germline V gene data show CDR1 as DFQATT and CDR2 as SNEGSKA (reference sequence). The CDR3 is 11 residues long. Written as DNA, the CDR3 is TGCAGTGCTAGAGATCTACTTGGGCCGTATTTT. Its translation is CSARDLLGPYF.

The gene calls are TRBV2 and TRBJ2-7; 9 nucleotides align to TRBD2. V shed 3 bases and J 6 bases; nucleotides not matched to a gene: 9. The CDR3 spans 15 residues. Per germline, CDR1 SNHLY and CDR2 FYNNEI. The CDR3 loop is CASSDVLGTSTEQYF. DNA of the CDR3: TGTGCCAGCAGTGATGTACTCGGGACTAGCACCGAGCAGTACTTC.

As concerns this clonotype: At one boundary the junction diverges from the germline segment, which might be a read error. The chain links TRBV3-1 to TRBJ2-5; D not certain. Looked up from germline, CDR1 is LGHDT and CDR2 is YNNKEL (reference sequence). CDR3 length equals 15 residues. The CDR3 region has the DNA TGTGCCAGCTGCCAAGAACCAGCTGCCGGGGAGACCCAGTACTTC. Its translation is CASCQEPAAGETQYF.

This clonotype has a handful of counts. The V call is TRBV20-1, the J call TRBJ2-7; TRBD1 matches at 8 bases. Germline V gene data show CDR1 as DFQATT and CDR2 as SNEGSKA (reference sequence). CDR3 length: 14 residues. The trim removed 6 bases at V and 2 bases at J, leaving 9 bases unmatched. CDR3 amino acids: CSALAGTGAYEQYF. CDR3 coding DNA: TGCAGTGCGCTTGCCGGGACAGGAGCCTACGAGCAGTACTTC.

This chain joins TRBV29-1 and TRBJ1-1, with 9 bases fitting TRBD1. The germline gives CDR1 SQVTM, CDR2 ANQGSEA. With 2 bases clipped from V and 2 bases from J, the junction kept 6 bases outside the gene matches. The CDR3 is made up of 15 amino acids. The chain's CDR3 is CSVEWGTGPNTEAFF. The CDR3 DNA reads TGCAGCGTTGAATGGGGGACAGGGCCAAACACTGAAGCTTTCTTT.

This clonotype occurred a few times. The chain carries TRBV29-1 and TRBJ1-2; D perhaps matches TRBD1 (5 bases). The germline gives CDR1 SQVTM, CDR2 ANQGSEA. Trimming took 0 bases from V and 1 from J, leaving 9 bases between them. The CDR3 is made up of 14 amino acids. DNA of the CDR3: TGCAGCGTTGAAGATACAGGAAATAACTATGGCTACACCTTC. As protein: CSVEDTGNNYGYTF. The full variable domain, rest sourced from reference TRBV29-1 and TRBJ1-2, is SAVISQKPSRDICQRGTSLTIQCQVDSQVTMMFWYRQQPGQSLTLIATANQGSEATYESGFVIDKFPISRPNLTFSTLTVSNMSPEDSSIYLCSVEDTGNNYGYTFGSGTRLTVV.

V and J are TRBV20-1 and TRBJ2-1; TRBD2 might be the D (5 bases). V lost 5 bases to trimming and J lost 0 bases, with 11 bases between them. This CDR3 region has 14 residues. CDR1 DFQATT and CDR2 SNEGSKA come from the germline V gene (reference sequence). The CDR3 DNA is TGCAGTGCTGTAGGACTGCACTCCTACAATGAGCAGTTCTTC. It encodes CSAVGLHSYNEQFF.

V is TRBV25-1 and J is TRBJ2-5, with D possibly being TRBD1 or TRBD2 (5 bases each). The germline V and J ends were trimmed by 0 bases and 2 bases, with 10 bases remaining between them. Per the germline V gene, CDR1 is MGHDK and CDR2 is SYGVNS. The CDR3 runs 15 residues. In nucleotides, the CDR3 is TGTGCCAGCAGTGAATACCGGGGCGGACAAGAGACCCAGTACTTC. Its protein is CASSEYRGGQETQYF.

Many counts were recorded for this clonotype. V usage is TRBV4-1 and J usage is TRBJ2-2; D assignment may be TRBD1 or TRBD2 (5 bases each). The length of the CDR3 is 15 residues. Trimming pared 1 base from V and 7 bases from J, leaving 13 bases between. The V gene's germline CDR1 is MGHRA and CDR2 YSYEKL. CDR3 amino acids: CASSQGGSGRGELFF. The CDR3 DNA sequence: TGCGCCAGCAGCCAAGGTGGCTCGGGGCGCGGGGAGCTGTTTTTT.

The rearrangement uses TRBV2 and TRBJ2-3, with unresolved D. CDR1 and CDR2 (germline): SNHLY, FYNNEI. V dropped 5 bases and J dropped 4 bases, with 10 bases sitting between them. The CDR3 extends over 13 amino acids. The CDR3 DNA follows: TGTGCCAGCAGTTTTTACCCCCCAGATACGCAGTATTTT. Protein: CASSFYPPDTQYF.

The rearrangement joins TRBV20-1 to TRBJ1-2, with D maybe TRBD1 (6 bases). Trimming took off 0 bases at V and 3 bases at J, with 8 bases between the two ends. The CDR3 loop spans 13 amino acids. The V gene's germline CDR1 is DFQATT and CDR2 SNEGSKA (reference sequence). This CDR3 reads CSARETGDYGYTF. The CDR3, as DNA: TGCAGTGCTAGAGAGACAGGAGACTATGGCTACACCTTC.